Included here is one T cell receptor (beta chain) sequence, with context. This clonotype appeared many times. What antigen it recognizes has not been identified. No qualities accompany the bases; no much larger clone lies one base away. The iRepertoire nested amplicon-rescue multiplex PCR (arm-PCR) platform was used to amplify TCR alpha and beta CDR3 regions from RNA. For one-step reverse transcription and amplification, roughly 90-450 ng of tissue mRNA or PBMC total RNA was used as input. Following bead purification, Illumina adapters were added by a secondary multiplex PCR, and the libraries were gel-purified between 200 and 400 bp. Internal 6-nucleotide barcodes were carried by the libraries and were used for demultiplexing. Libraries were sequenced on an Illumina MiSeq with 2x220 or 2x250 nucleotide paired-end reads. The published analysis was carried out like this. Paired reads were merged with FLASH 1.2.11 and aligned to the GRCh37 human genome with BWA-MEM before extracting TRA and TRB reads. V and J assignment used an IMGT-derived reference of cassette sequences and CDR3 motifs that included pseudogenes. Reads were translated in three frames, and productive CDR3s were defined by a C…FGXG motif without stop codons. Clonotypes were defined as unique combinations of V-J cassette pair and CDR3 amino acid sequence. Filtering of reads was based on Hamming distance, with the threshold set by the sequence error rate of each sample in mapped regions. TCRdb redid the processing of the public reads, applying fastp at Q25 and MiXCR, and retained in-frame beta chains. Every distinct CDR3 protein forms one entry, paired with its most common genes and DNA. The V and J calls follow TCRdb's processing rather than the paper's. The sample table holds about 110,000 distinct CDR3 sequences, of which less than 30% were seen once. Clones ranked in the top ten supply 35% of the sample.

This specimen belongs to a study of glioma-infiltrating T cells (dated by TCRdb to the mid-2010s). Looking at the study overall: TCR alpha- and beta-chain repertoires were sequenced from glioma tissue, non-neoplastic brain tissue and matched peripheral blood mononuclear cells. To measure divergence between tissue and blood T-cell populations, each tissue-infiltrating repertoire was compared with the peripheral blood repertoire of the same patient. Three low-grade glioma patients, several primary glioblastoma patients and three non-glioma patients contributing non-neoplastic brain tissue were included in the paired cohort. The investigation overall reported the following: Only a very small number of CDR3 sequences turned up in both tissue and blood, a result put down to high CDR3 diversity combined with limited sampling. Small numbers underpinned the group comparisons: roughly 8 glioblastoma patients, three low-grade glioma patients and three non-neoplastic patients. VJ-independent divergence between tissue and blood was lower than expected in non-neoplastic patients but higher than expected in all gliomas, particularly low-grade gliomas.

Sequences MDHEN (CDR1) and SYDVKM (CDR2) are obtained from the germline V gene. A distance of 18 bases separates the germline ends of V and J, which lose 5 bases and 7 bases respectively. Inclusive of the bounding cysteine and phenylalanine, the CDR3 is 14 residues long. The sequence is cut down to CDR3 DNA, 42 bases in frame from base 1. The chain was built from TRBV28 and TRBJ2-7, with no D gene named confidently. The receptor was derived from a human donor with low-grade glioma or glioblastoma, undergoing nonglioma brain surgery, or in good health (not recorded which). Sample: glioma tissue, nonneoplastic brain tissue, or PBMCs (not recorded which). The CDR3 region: CASSEPPVWLEQYF. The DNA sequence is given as TGTGCCAGCAGTGAACCTCCCGTGTGGTTGGAGCAGTACTTC.